Reported below is one T cell receptor (beta chain). Per the study methods: Researchers report that nucleated cell counts were estimated from reference gene primer amplification. Some clones are missing from TCRdb's copy, which holds only in-frame ones; the method was immunoSEQ multiplex PCR. V, J and clone size were drawn from that table, and D and trimming were deduced from the DNA. The sample consists of 97,000 or so clones, about four fifths of them appearing once. The data are from a study of blood T cell repertoires in COVID-19. About the study: Donors in the United States, Italy and Spain gave samples during acute or convalescent COVID-19. From T cells, B-cell-depleted T cells, or PBMCs came the material, which was cDNA or gDNA.

The CDR3 runs to 13 residues. The junction had 6 bases not matched to a gene; V was cut back by 8 bases and J by 4 bases. This TCR was recovered from a man older than 75 with acute or convalescent COVID-19. Source material: peripheral blood. This chain connects TRBV12-3 or TRBV12-4 to TRBJ1-2; 8 bases agree with TRBD1. The CDR3 spells CASGDRGPYGYTF. The CDR3 nucleotides are TGTGCCAGCGGCGACAGGGGACCCTATGGCTACACCTTC.